The rows below give T cell receptor beta chains drawn from one sample of a study of blood T cells in healthy people across ages. From the 5' RACE reads, TCRdb called clonotypes with MiXCR, one entry per CDR3 protein. The sample records approximately 800,000 distinct CDR3 sequences, about 36% being singletons. The sample taken for sequencing was blood. The receptors come from a young man in good health. Each CDR3 is given with its conserved first and last residue. A D gene is named only where the DNA matches it firmly. Clone sizes are given selectively: once, few, many, or a class where the clone is expanded.

cdr3_aa cdr3_nt j_call clone_size d_call v_call
CASSQEAQSESPLHF TGTGCCAGCAGCCAAGAGGCCCAGTCGGAGTCACCCCTCCACTTT TRBJ1-6 - - TRBV4-2
CAWSVAAPYGYTF TGTGCCTGGAGTGTAGCTGCCCCCTATGGCTACACCTTC TRBJ1-2 few - TRBV30
CASSLIRVTTSPDTQYF TGTGCCAGCAGCTTAATACGGGTCACCACCAGTCCAGATACGCAGTATTTT TRBJ2-3 - - TRBV7-9
CASKGQGQALSGANVLTF TGTGCCAGCAAGGGCCAGGGACAGGCCCTCTCTGGGGCCAACGTCCTGACTTTC TRBJ2-6 - TRBD1 TRBV6-2/TRBV6-3
CASSPQAGGASSYNEQYF TGCGCCAGCAGCCCTCAAGCGGGGGGGGCCAGCTCCTACAATGAGCAGTACTTC TRBJ2-7 - TRBD2 TRBV4-1
CSGRGLPRDEQYF TGCAGTGGCCGTGGGCTCCCGAGGGACGAGCAGTACTTC TRBJ2-7 few - TRBV20-1
CATSRGGTGELFF TGTGCCACCAGCAGAGGAGGAACCGGGGAGCTGTTTTTT TRBJ2-2 - - TRBV15
CSAREEYRSYNGQFF TGCAGTGCTAGAGAAGAGTACCGCTCCTACAATGGGCAGTTCTTC TRBJ2-1 - - TRBV20-1
CASSYLAGGFQPQHF TGTGCCAGCAGTTACCTGGCAGGGGGCTTTCAGCCCCAGCATTTT TRBJ1-5 few TRBD1 TRBV6-2/TRBV6-3
CSERLGSGETQYF TGCAGCGAACGACTAGGGAGCGGAGAGACCCAGTACTTC TRBJ2-5 many - TRBV29-1
CASRLRGGLSGYTF TGTGCCAGCAGACTAAGGGGGGGGCTATCAGGCTACACCTTC TRBJ1-2 many - TRBV7-2
CSARIKLVPRETQYF TGCAGTGCTAGAATAAAACTAGTGCCGCGAGAGACCCAGTACTTC TRBJ2-5 - - TRBV20-1
CASSEQWGAVQYF TGCGCCAGCAGTGAGCAGTGGGGGGCCGTTCAGTACTTC TRBJ2-4 few - TRBV10-2
CASGKTGAYEQYF TGTGCCAGCGGTAAGACAGGAGCCTACGAGCAGTACTTC TRBJ2-7 - - TRBV7-9
CASSQRQGANEQYF TGTGCCAGCAGTCAGCGACAGGGGGCTAATGAGCAGTACTTC TRBJ2-7 - TRBD1 TRBV6-2/TRBV6-3
CASSPKTAQEYYGYTF TGTGCCAGCAGCCCCAAGACAGCCCAAGAATACTATGGCTACACCTTC TRBJ1-2 - - TRBV7-2
CASSLGGVWGNTIYF TGTGCCAGCAGCTTAGGAGGTGTTTGGGGAAACACCATATATTTT TRBJ1-3 - - TRBV7-2
CAIRTTPGQGYSGANVLTF TGTGCCATCAGAACTACTCCGGGACAGGGATACTCTGGGGCCAACGTCCTGACTTTC TRBJ2-6 - TRBD1 TRBV10-3
CASSYEGTNYGYTF TGTGCCAGCAGTTACGAAGGGACAAACTATGGCTACACCTTC TRBJ1-2 few - TRBV6-6
CASSPVAGGGDGYTF TGTGCCAGCAGTCCCGTAGCGGGGGGCGGGGATGGCTACACCTTC TRBJ1-2 few - TRBV12-3/TRBV12-4
CASSQDGTPQETQYF TGTGCCAGCAGCCAAGATGGGACTCCACAAGAGACCCAGTACTTC TRBJ2-5 - - TRBV3-1
CASSLEGGRREQFF TGCGCCAGCAGCTTAGAGGGGGGGCGCAGAGAGCAGTTCTTC TRBJ2-1 many - TRBV5-1
CASSFASGANALTF TGTGCCAGCAGTTTTGCGTCTGGGGCCAACGCCCTGACTTTC TRBJ2-6 - - TRBV12-3/TRBV12-4
CAWSRLVSFDEQFF TGTGCCTGGAGTAGGCTAGTTTCGTTCGATGAGCAGTTCTTC TRBJ2-1 few - TRBV30
CASSSTGAAVVYEQYF TGTGCCAGCAGTTCGACAGGGGCGGCGGTTGTCTACGAGCAGTACTTC TRBJ2-7 many TRBD1 TRBV27
CASSVDSGQTTYEQYF TGTGCCAGCAGCGTAGATTCGGGACAGACGACCTACGAGCAGTACTTC TRBJ2-7 many TRBD1 TRBV9
CASSLEVLAAPYNEQFF TGTGCCAGCAGCTTAGAGGTGCTAGCGGCCCCCTACAATGAGCAGTTCTTC TRBJ2-1 - TRBD2 TRBV7-9
CATSNTRSPSTEAFF TGTGCCACCAGCAACACTCGGTCGCCGAGCACTGAAGCTTTCTTT TRBJ1-1 - - TRBV15
CANSSSGTGGQPQHF TGTGCCAACAGTTCCTCCGGGACAGGGGGCCAGCCCCAGCATTTT TRBJ1-5 - TRBD1 TRBV12-3/TRBV12-4
CATSRVPTGDSSGNTIYF TGTGCCACCAGCAGAGTTCCGACAGGGGATTCCTCTGGAAACACCATATATTTT TRBJ1-3 - TRBD1 TRBV15
CASSPKRTEAFF TGTGCCAGCTCCCCAAAGAGGACTGAAGCTTTCTTT TRBJ1-1 - - TRBV11-1
CASSPTVGGFTDTQYF TGTGCCAGCAGCCCAACCGTCGGGGGCTTCACAGATACGCAGTATTTT TRBJ2-3 many - TRBV7-2
CASSPRPRTGATDTQYF TGTGCCAGCAGCCCCCGTCCCCGGACAGGGGCAACAGATACGCAGTATTTT TRBJ2-3 - TRBD1 TRBV4-2
CSARAGGEEKLFF TGCAGTGCTAGAGCAGGGGGGGAGGAAAAACTGTTTTTT TRBJ1-4 - TRBD1 TRBV20-1
CASSLRESSYGYTF TGTGCCAGCAGCTTGCGGGAGTCGAGCTATGGCTACACCTTC TRBJ1-2 few - TRBV7-2
CASSLRGGTNNEQFF TGCGCCAGCAGCTTGCGGGGGGGCACAAACAATGAGCAGTTCTTC TRBJ2-1 few TRBD2 TRBV5-1
CASNRQGAPTDTQYF TGTGCCAGCAACAGACAGGGGGCGCCTACAGATACGCAGTATTTT TRBJ2-3 few TRBD1 TRBV7-9
CASSDTDLEEAFF TGTGCCAGCAGTGATACGGACCTCGAAGAAGCTTTCTTT TRBJ1-1 - - TRBV6-1
CASSYDQGGEQFF TGTGCCAGCAGTTACGATCAGGGAGGTGAGCAGTTCTTC TRBJ2-1 few - TRBV2
CASSSGLAGVLNNEQFF TGTGCCAGCAGCTCCGGACTAGCGGGGGTCCTTAACAATGAGCAGTTCTTC TRBJ2-1 few TRBD2 TRBV7-8
CASSLFRVHEQYF TGTGCCAGCAGTTTATTTAGGGTTCATGAGCAGTACTTC TRBJ2-7 - - TRBV7-9
CASSESGGVIQYF TGTGCCAGCAGTGAATCCGGGGGGGTCATTCAGTACTTC TRBJ2-4 - TRBD2 TRBV25-1
CASSVGQGPNTEAFF TGTGCCAGCAGCGTAGGGCAAGGTCCGAACACTGAAGCTTTCTTT TRBJ1-1 few - TRBV9
CASSLGDLGGGTEAFF TGTGCCAGCAGCTTAGGGGATTTGGGGGGAGGCACTGAAGCTTTCTTT TRBJ1-1 - - TRBV7-2
CASGKGTLNYEQYF TGTGCCAGCGGAAAGGGGACATTGAACTACGAGCAGTACTTC TRBJ2-7 - - TRBV21-1
CASSPSGVGLNEQYF TGCGCCAGCAGCCCTTCGGGAGTAGGGCTTAACGAGCAGTACTTC TRBJ2-7 few - TRBV4-1
CASSQVGRRTLTQYF TGCGCCAGCAGCCAAGTGGGCAGAAGGACGTTGACCCAGTACTTC TRBJ2-5 - - TRBV4-1
CASSLAGRALTGELFF TGTGCCAGCAGCTTAGCGGGCAGGGCCCTCACCGGGGAGCTGTTTTTT TRBJ2-2 - - TRBV7-2
CATSDSGRQDSDTQYF TGTGCCACCAGTGATTCGGGGAGACAGGACTCAGATACGCAGTATTTT TRBJ2-3 - - TRBV24-1
CSARDLGRADNEQFF TGCAGTGCTAGAGATCTTGGCAGGGCCGACAATGAGCAGTTCTTC TRBJ2-1 - - TRBV20-1
CASRLTENTEAFF TGTGCCAGCAGACTTACAGAGAACACTGAAGCTTTCTTT TRBJ1-1 - - TRBV2
CSATIASGGWETQYF TGCAGTGCTACCATTGCTAGCGGGGGATGGGAGACCCAGTACTTC TRBJ2-5 - TRBD2 TRBV20-1
CASSPLTGQNTEAFF TGTGCCAGCAGCCCATTAACGGGTCAGAACACTGAAGCTTTCTTT TRBJ1-1 - - TRBV4-2